This TCR beta chain was observed in a study of blood T cell repertoires in COVID-19. As for the study in general: Sample material is recorded as cDNA or gDNA derived from T cells, B-cell-depleted T cells, or PBMCs.

The CDR3 covers 14 residues. Germline lookup yields CDR1 SGHRS and CDR2 YFSETQ. Trimming cost V 3 bases and J 2 bases; bases outside gene matches: 5. Assay used: immunoSEQ multiplex PCR; TCRdb lists only in-frame clones, some missing. The sample lists around 200,000 clones, approximately 86% occurring once. Across about two dozen US areas, participants ranged in age from 18 to 89 years. Within the 2 weeks before study entry, each person in the exposed group met a COVID-19 case. The receptor's source is a young woman who had been exposed to COVID-19. Sequencing input: PBMCs or T cells enriched from blood (not recorded which). V and J are TRBV5-1 and TRBJ2-7; 7 nucleotides line up with TRBD1. In DNA, the CDR3 is TGCGCCAGCAGCTCTTTGGGACAGCCCTACGAGCAGTACTTC. It specifies CASSSLGQPYEQYF.